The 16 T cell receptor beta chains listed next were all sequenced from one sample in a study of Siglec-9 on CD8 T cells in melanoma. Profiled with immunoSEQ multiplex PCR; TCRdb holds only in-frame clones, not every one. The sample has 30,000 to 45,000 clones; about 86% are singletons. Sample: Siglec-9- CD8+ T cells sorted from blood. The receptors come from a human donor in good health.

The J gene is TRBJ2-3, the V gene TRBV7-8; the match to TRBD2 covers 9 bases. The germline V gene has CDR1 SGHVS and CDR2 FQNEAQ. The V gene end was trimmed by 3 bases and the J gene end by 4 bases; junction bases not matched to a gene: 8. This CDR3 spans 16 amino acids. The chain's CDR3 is CASSFFARGGADTQYF. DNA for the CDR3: TGTGCCAGCAGCTTTTTTGCGCGGGGGGGAGCAGATACGCAGTATTTT.

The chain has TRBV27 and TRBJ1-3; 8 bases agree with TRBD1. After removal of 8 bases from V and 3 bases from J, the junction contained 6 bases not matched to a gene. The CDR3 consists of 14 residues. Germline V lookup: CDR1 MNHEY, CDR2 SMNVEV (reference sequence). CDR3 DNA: TGTGCCAGCTCCCCGGACAGGGTTGGAAACACCATATATTTT. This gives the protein CASSPDRVGNTIYF.

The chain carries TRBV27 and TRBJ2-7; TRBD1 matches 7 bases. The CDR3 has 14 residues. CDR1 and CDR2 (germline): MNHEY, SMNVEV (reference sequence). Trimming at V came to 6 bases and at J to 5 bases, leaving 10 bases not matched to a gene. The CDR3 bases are TGTGCCAGCAGCACAGGGGCCGCAGTACACGAGCAGTACTTC. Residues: CASSTGAAVHEQYF.

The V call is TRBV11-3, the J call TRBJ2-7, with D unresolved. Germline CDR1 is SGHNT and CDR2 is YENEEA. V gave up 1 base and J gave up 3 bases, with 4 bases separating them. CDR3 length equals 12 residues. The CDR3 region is CASSLGFYEQYF. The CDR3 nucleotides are TGTGCCAGCAGCTTAGGTTTCTACGAGCAGTACTTC.

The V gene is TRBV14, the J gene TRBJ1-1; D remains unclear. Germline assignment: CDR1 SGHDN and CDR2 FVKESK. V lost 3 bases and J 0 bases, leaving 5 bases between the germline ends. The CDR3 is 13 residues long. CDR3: CASSQTVNTEAFF. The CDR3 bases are TGTGCCAGCAGCCAGACGGTGAACACTGAAGCTTTCTTT.

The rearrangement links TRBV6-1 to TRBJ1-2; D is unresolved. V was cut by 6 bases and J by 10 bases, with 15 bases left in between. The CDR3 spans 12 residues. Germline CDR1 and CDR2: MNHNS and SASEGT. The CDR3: CASSPLVQPYTF. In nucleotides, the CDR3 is TGTGCCAGCAGCCCCCTCGTACAGCCCTACACCTTC.

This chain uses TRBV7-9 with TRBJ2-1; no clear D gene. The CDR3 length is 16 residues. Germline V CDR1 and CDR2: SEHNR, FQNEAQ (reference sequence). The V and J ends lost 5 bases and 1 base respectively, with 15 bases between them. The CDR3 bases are TGTGCCAGCAGCCTACTCCCGGAGATGTCCTACAATGAGCAGTTCTTC. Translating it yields CASSLLPEMSYNEQFF.

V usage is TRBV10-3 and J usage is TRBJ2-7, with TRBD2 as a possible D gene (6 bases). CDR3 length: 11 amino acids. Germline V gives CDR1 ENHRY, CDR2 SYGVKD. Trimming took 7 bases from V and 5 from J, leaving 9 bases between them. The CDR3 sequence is CAIMEGHEQYF. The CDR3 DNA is TGTGCCATCATGGAGGGCCACGAGCAGTACTTC.

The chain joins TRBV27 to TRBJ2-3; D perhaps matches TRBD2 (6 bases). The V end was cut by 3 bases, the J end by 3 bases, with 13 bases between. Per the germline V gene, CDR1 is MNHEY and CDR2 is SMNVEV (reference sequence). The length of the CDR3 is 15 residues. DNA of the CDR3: TGTGCCAGCAGTTTTTTCGGCGGGATAACAGATACGCAGTATTTT. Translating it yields CASSFFGGITDTQYF.

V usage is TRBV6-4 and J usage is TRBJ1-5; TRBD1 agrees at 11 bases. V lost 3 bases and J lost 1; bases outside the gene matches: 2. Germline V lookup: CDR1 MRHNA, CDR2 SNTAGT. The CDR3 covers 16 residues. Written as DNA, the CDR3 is TGTGCCAGCAGTGAGGGGACAGGGGGAAGCAATCAGCCCCAGCATTTT. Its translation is CASSEGTGGSNQPQHF.

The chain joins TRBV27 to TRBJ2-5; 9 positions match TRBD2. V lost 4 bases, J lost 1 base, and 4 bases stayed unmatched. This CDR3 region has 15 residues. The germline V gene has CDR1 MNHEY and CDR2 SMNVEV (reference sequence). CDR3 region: CASSSLAGTQETQYF. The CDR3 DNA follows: TGTGCCAGCAGTTCCCTAGCGGGAACCCAAGAGACCCAGTACTTC.

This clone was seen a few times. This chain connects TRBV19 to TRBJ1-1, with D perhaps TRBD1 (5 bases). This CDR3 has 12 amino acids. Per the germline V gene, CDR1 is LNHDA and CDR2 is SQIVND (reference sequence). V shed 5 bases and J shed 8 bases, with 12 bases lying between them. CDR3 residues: CASSLGPREAFF. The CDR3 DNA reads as TGTGCCAGTAGTTTGGGGCCCAGGGAAGCTTTCTTT.

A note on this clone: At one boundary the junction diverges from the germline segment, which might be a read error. DNA for the CDR3: TGTGTCAGCAGCTTAGTTGCCGGGGAGCTGTTTTTT. This gives the protein CVSSLVAGELFF. The rearrangement joins TRBV7-8 to TRBJ2-2; no reliable D call. Per the germline V gene, CDR1 is SGHVS and CDR2 is FQNEAQ. The CDR3 is made up of 12 amino acids.

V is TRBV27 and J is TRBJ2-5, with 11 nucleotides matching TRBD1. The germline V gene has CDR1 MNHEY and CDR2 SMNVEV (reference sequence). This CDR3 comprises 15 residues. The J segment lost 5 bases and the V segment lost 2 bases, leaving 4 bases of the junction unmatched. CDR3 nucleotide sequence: TGTGCCAGCAGTTTAATAGGGACAGGGGGGGAGACCCAGTACTTC. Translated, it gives CASSLIGTGGETQYF.

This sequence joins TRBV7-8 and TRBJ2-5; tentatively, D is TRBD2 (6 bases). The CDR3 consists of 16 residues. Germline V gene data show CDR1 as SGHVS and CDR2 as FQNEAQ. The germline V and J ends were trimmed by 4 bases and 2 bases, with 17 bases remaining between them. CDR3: CASSSVDYFLQETQYF. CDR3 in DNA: TGTGCCAGCAGCTCGGTGGACTATTTCCTACAAGAGACCCAGTACTTC.

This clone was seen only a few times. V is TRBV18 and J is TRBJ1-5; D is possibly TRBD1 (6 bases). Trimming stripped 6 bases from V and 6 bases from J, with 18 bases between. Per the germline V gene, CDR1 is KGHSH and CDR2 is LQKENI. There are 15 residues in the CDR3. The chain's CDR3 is CASSPGGGSGQPQHF. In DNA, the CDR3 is TGTGCCAGCTCCCCCGGGGGGGGCTCGGGTCAGCCCCAGCATTTT.